This TCR beta chain was obtained from a study of blood T cell repertoires in COVID-19. Study details: Sites in the United States, Italy and Spain provided acute and convalescent COVID-19 samples.

Participants' own reports of clinical history determined their cohort assignment. The CDR3 sequence is 12 residues long. The germline CDR1 and CDR2 sequences are MDHEN and SYDVKM. Germline trimming cut 7 bases from V and 2 bases from J; bases unmatched to any gene: 2. Per the original methods: Cell counts per sample came from amplifying reference gene primers. Produced via immunoSEQ multiplex PCR; TCRdb's table is partial and in-frame only. D and trimming come from the DNA, and the V and J calls and clone size come from that table. This table has approximately 280,000 clones, approximately 88% appearing once.

V gene TRBV28 combines with J gene TRBJ2-7; 7 bases align to TRBD1. Sequenced sample: PBMCs or T cells enriched from blood (not recorded which). The TCR comes from a woman between 40 and 55 years old who had recovered from COVID-19. The CDR3, as DNA: TGTGCCAGCACTCAGGGGGCCTACGAGCAGTACTTC. Translated, it gives CASTQGAYEQYF.